This TCR beta chain is drawn from a study of blood T cell repertoires in COVID-19. Study at large: T cells, B-cell-depleted T cells, or PBMCs supplied cDNA or gDNA.

The CDR3 runs to 12 residues. Per the germline V gene, CDR1 is KGHSH and CDR2 is LQKENI. Trimming removed 3 bases at V and 8 bases at J, with 10 bases between. Per the original methods: Scientists estimated how many nucleated cells there were by amplifying reference gene primers. Some clones are missing from TCRdb's copy, which holds only in-frame ones; the method was immunoSEQ multiplex PCR. The DNA gave D and trimming, while V, J and clone size come from that table. The repertoire includes some 260,000 clones, around 89% of them detected once, and 8% to 10% sits in the top ten. Clinical history as reported by participants underpinned cohort assignment.

Input material: PBMCs or T cells enriched from blood (not recorded which). This chain links TRBV18 with TRBJ1-2; D not certain. The sequence was obtained from a man aged 35-49 years who had recovered from COVID-19. CDR3 protein: CASSPEGGGYTF. The CDR3 DNA follows: TGTGCCAGCTCACCGGAGGGCGGAGGCTACACCTTC.